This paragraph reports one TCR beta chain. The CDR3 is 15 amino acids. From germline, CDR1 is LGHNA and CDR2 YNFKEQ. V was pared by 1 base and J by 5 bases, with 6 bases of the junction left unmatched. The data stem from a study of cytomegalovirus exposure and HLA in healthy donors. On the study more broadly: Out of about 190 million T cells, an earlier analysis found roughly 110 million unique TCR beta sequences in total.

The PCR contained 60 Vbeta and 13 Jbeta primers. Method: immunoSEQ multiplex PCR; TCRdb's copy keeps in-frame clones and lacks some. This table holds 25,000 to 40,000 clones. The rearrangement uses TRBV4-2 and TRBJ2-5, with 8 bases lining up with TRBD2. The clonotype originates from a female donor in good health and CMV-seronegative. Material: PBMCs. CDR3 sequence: CASSQAGGARETQYF. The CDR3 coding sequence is TGTGCCAGCAGCCAAGCGGGGGGGGCGCGGGAGACCCAGTACTTC.